This TCR beta chain was identified during a study of cytotoxic CD8 clonotypes in ibrutinib-treated CLL. CDR1 SGHVS and CDR2 FQNEAQ come from the germline V gene. Trimming removed 1 base from V and 0 bases from J, with 7 bases in between. This CDR3 has 16 amino acids. This clone was counted once. Additional DNA sequences in this sample encode the identical CDR3. The intended depth for sequencing was 1 in 200,000 to 1 in 1 million T cells. The assay was immunoSEQ multiplex PCR, and TCRdb's table has in-frame clones only and misses some. The sample shows about 250,000 clones, roughly 74% of them seen only once.

The sample consisted of PBMCs, taken after 24 months of ibrutinib treatment. The clonotype originates from a human donor with chronic lymphocytic leukemia. This chain joins TRBV7-8 and TRBJ2-6; no reliable D call. For the CDR3, the DNA is TGTGCCAGCAGCTTAGTCGGTAGCTCTGGGGCCAACGTCCTGACTTTC. Protein: CASSLVGSSGANVLTF.